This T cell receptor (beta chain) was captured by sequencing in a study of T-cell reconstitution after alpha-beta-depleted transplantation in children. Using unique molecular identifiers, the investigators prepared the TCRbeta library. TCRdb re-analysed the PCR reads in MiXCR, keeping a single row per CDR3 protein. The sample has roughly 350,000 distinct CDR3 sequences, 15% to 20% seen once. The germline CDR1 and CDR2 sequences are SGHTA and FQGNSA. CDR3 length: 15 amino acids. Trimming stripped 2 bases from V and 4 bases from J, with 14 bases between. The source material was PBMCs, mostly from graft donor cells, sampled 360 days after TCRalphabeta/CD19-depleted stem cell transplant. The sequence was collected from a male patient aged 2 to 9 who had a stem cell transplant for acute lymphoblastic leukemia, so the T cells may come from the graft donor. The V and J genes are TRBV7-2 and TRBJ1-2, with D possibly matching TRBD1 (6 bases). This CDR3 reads CASSLRGTGIYGYTF. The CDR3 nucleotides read TGTGCCAGCAGCTTACGGGGAACAGGGATCTATGGCTACACCTTC.